This entry lists 26 T cell receptor beta chains sequenced from one sample in a study of blood T cell repertoires in COVID-19. Sequencing was performed with immunoSEQ multiplex PCR; in TCRdb, only in-frame clones are kept and a portion is missing. Here the sample spans approximately 60,000 clones, 78% being singletons. Sequencing was carried out using peripheral blood. These receptors were taken from a man in his sixties with COVID-19, enrolled during active disease.

The chain employs TRBV5-1 and TRBJ2-2; 7 bases line up with TRBD1. CDR3 length: 16 residues. Germline V gene sequence: CDR1 SGHRS, CDR2 YFSETQ. V dropped 4 bases and J dropped 6; count of bases not matched to a gene: 12. CDR3 region: CASSPAVKQGPGELFF. Here the CDR3 DNA reads TGCGCCAGCAGCCCGGCAGTTAAACAGGGGCCCGGGGAGCTGTTTTTT.

V usage is TRBV6-2 or TRBV6-3 and J usage is TRBJ2-7; D is possibly TRBD2 (5 bases). The CDR3 runs to 14 residues. In germline, CDR1 is MNHEY, CDR2 SVGEGT. The V gene lost 2 bases and the J gene lost 2 bases, with 10 bases spanning the gap. The CDR3 region has the DNA TGTGCCAGCAGTTACGCGGGTCGGACCTACGAGCAGTACTTC. Its translation: CASSYAGRTYEQYF.

V and J are TRBV24-1 and TRBJ2-7, with D unclear. This CDR3 has 12 residues. The germline V gene encodes CDR1 KGHDR and CDR2 SFDVKD. V was pared by 4 bases and J by 4 bases, with 7 bases between. The CDR3: CATSDTKYEQYF. The CDR3 coding sequence is TGTGCCACCAGTGACACAAAGTACGAGCAGTACTTC.

This clone was found a few times. The CDR3 DNA reads as TGTGCCAGCACGGTGAACTATGGCTACACCTTC. It encodes CASTVNYGYTF. The genes are TRBV6-6 and TRBJ1-2; no definite D call. Trimming pared 7 bases from V and 2 bases from J, leaving 5 bases between. The CDR3 runs to 11 residues. Germline assignment: CDR1 MNHNY and CDR2 SVGAGI (reference sequence).

This clone showed up just a few times. The rearrangement uses TRBV28 and TRBJ1-5; possible D gene TRBD1, 5 bases. V was cut by 3 bases and J by 4 bases, with 7 bases left in between. The CDR3 length is 13 residues. From germline, CDR1 is MDHEN and CDR2 SYDVKM. CDR3: CASSLQGNQPQHF. The DNA for the CDR3 is TGTGCCAGCAGTTTGCAGGGAAATCAGCCCCAGCATTTT.

This clone appeared once. The chain employs TRBV19 and TRBJ2-5, with TRBD2 matching 11 bases. This CDR3 contains 14 residues. Germline lookup yields CDR1 LNHDA and CDR2 SQIVND (reference sequence). J gave up 5 bases and V 5 bases, and 4 bases lay outside the gene matches. The CDR3 coding sequence is TGTGCCAGTAGTGACTCTAGCGGGGGGGAGACCCAGTACTTC. Translated: CASSDSSGGETQYF.

V is TRBV6-5 and J is TRBJ2-7; D perhaps matches TRBD1 (6 bases). CDR1 MNHEY and CDR2 SVGAGI come from the germline V gene. V was shortened by 4 bases and J by 3 bases, with 10 bases between the two germline ends. The CDR3 runs to 13 residues. The CDR3 sequence is CASSFGTFYEQYF. In DNA, the CDR3 is TGTGCCAGCAGTTTCGGGACATTCTACGAGCAGTACTTC.

V is TRBV3-1 (or the pseudogene TRBV3-2) and J is TRBJ2-7; D is undetermined. Trimming cost V 0 bases and J 7 bases, with 13 bases left between them. Germline-derived CDR1 and CDR2 are LGHDT and YNNKEL (reference sequence). The CDR3 totals 14 residues. The CDR3 DNA sequence: TGTGCCAGCAGCCAAGACTTTCGAAACGCGGAGCAGTACTTC. Translated: CASSQDFRNAEQYF.

The chain uses TRBV3-1 (or the pseudogene TRBV3-2) and TRBJ2-2; perhaps TRBD1 as D (6 bases). CDR1 is LGHDT and CDR2 is YNNKEL in the germline V gene (reference sequence). The CDR3 totals 17 residues. V lost 0 bases, J lost 2 bases, and 13 bases lay in between. CDR3 nucleotides: TGTGCCAGCAGCCAAGACAGGGGAAATGTTAACACCGGGGAGCTGTTTTTT. Translated, it gives CASSQDRGNVNTGELFF.

The genes are TRBV28 and TRBJ2-7; no clear D. The CDR3 has 12 residues. Germline CDR1 is MDHEN and CDR2 is SYDVKM. The ends were cut back, 6 bases at V and 0 bases at J, with 6 bases in the middle. As DNA, the CDR3 is TGTGCCAGCAGCCTGAGCTCCTACGAGCAGTACTTC. Translating gives CASSLSSYEQYF.

CDR3 nucleotide sequence: TGCGCCAGCAGCGTGGGTGACAGCTCCTACAATGAGCAGTTCTTC. It specifies CASSVGDSSYNEQFF. The chain is built from TRBV5-1 and TRBJ2-1; maybe TRBD1 (5 bases). V lost 4 bases, J lost 0 bases, and 11 bases lay in between. This CDR3 has 15 amino acids. CDR1 is SGHRS, CDR2 YFSETQ, per germline.

This clone was seen a few times. The chain couples TRBV12-3 or TRBV12-4 to TRBJ2-1; D remains unclear. Deletions cut 3 bases from V and 7 bases from J, with 4 bases between. The CDR3 totals 11 residues. CDR3 protein: CASSFQNEQFF. DNA for the CDR3: TGTGCCAGCAGTTTCCAAAATGAGCAGTTCTTC.

This clone is classed as hyperexpanded. This sequence joins TRBV5-4 and TRBJ2-5; 13 nucleotides agree with TRBD2. The CDR3 has 19 amino acids. The germline V gene encodes CDR1 SGHNT and CDR2 YYREEE (reference sequence). V dropped 1 base and J dropped 0; count of bases not matched to a gene: 9. In nucleotides, the CDR3 is TGTGCCAGCAGCTTGATACTAGCGGGGGGGAACCCGTACCAAGAGACCCAGTACTTC. Residues: CASSLILAGGNPYQETQYF.

This clone appeared a few times. V and J are TRBV29-1 and TRBJ2-1, with TRBD2 as a possible D gene (6 bases). CDR3 size: 14 residues. Trimming pared 3 bases from V and 4 bases from J, leaving 13 bases between. Germline values: CDR1 SQVTM, CDR2 ANQGSEA. The CDR3 loop reads CSVESSGDYNEQFF. In nucleotides, the CDR3 is TGCAGCGTTGAGAGTAGCGGAGATTACAATGAGCAGTTCTTC.

A remark on this clone: A read error may explain this, as a much larger clone is one base away. Other nucleotide sequences in the sample specify the same CDR3. V is TRBV5-1 and J is TRBJ1-1, with 11 positions matching TRBD1. The V gene end was trimmed by 3 bases and the J gene end by 5 bases; junction bases not matched to a gene: 3. CDR1 is SGHRS, CDR2 YFSETQ, per germline. The CDR3 loop spans 14 amino acids. The CDR3 DNA follows: TGCGCCAGCAGCTCCGGGACAGGGGGAACTGAAGCTTTCTTT. Translation: CASSSGTGGTEAFF.

The chain employs TRBV7-9 and TRBJ2-5, with a tentative D call TRBD1 (6 bases). This CDR3 is built from 15 residues. Germline-derived CDR1 and CDR2 are SEHNR and FQNEAQ (reference sequence). V lost 2 bases to trimming and J lost 5 bases, with 15 bases between them. DNA for the CDR3: TGTGCCAGCAGCTTAAGGGCCAGGGGCCGGGAGACCCAGTACTTC. Translation gives CASSLRARGRETQYF. Filled out from reference TRBV7-9 and TRBJ2-5, the complete variable domain reads DTGVSQNPRHKITKRGQNVTFRCDPISEHNRLYWYRQTLGQGPEFLTYFQNEAQLEKSRLLSDRFSAERPKGSFSTLEIQRTEQGDSAMYLCASSLRARGRETQYFGPGTRLLVL.

Remarks on this clone: Additional DNA sequences in this sample encode the identical CDR3. V gene TRBV5-1 combines with J gene TRBJ1-1; no firm D call. V lost 0 bases to trimming and J lost 2 bases, with 5 bases between them. The CDR3 loop spans 13 amino acids. The germline gives CDR1 SGHRS, CDR2 YFSETQ. This chain's CDR3 is CASSLAVNTEAFF. The CDR3 DNA follows: TGCGCCAGCAGCTTGGCGGTAAACACTGAAGCTTTCTTT.

This clone was observed a few times. The V gene is TRBV7-3, the J gene TRBJ1-1; D unclear. Germline V gene data show CDR1 as SGHTA and CDR2 as FQGTGA. The CDR3 consists of 16 residues. The V end lost 5 bases, the J end lost 0 bases, and 16 bases lay between the germline ends. The CDR3 protein is CASSLIGPRMNTEAFF. For the CDR3, the DNA is TGTGCCAGCAGCCTCATTGGGCCCCGAATGAACACTGAAGCTTTCTTT.

The V gene is TRBV5-6, the J gene TRBJ2-7, with 11 nucleotides matching TRBD2. CDR1 SGHDT and CDR2 YYEEEE come from the germline V gene. This CDR3 contains 13 residues. V gave up 4 bases and J gave up 10 bases; unmatched junction bases: 7. CDR3 sequence: CASSTIAGGDQYF. The CDR3 region has the DNA TGTGCCAGCAGCACCATAGCGGGAGGGGACCAGTACTTC.

This clone has just a few counts. This rearrangement joins TRBV19 to TRBJ1-5; D remains ambiguous. CDR3 length equals 15 residues. V was trimmed by 8 bases and J by 3 bases, leaving 17 bases between them. Germline V gene sequence: CDR1 LNHDA, CDR2 SQIVND (reference sequence). CDR3 sequence reads: CASRLEYNDNQPQHF. The CDR3 DNA is TGTGCCAGTCGCTTGGAGTATAACGACAATCAGCCCCAGCATTTT. The variable domain in full, with the rest retrieved from reference TRBV19 and TRBJ1-5, is DGGITQSPKYLFRKEGQNVTLSCEQNLNHDAMYWYRQDPGQGLRLIYYSQIVNDFQKGDIAEGYSVSREKKESFPLTVTSAQKNPTAFYLCASRLEYNDNQPQHFGDGTRLSIL.

J is TRBJ2-7 and V is TRBV7-9; TRBD2 is a possible D gene (6 bases). V dropped 7 bases and J dropped 4 bases, with 23 bases sitting between them. The length of the CDR3 is 16 residues. Germline CDR1 SEHNR, CDR2 FQNEAQ (reference sequence). The CDR3 region has the DNA TGTGCCAGCACCGGGGCGGAGGGACCCTTATCTTACGAGCAGTACTTC. This encodes CASTGAEGPLSYEQYF.

This clone was found once. V is TRBV5-1 and J is TRBJ2-2, with TRBD1 matching 7 bases. V was clipped by 4 bases and J by 7 bases; unmatched bases: 7. This CDR3 is 14 amino acids long. Germline-derived CDR1 and CDR2 are SGHRS and YFSETQ. The CDR3, as DNA: TGCGCCAGCAGCGACAGGGTCGGCGGCGGGGAGCTGTTTTTT. Protein sequence: CASSDRVGGGELFF.

This clone is judged medium-sized (0.01 to 0.1%). This sample includes further DNA sequences coding for the same CDR3. The chain uses TRBV12-3 or TRBV12-4 and TRBJ2-7; D unclear. V was trimmed by 3 bases and J by 2 bases, leaving 8 bases between them. CDR3 size: 13 residues. CDR3 nucleotides: TGTGCCAGCAGTTTGGGCCAGACCTACGAGCAGTACTTC. Its translation: CASSLGQTYEQYF.

The chain combines TRBV11-2 with TRBJ1-2; no clear D gene. Germline CDR1 is SGHAT and CDR2 is FQNNGV. The CDR3 runs 15 residues. V dropped 2 bases and J dropped 7 bases, with 17 bases sitting between them. CDR3 sequence: CASSLQRGEYSGYTF. CDR3 bases: TGTGCCAGCAGCTTACAGCGCGGGGAATACTCTGGCTACACCTTC.

The V gene is TRBV6-6, the J gene TRBJ1-5, with 7 bases that match TRBD1. CDR1 MNHNY and CDR2 SVGAGI come from the germline V gene (reference sequence). V dropped 0 bases and J dropped 6; count of bases not matched to a gene: 5. The CDR3 contains 15 residues. The CDR3 is CASSYSNRGSQPQHF. As DNA, the CDR3 is TGTGCCAGCAGTTACTCAAACAGGGGTTCTCAGCCCCAGCATTTT.

The V gene is TRBV7-6, the J gene TRBJ2-6; D unclear. V was trimmed by 5 bases and J by 0 bases, leaving 11 bases between them. Per germline, CDR1 SGHVS and CDR2 FNYEAQ. This CDR3 has 16 amino acids. The CDR3 here is CASSPPGHSGANVLTF. CDR3 nucleotides: TGTGCCAGCAGCCCGCCTGGGCACTCTGGGGCCAACGTCCTGACTTTC.